A single sample gave rise to the 13 T cell receptor beta chains below, sequenced in a study of T cells after yellow fever vaccination. One entry per CDR3 protein, called by TCRdb with MiXCR from the 5' RACE reads. The repertoire has 450,000 to 600,000 distinct CDR3 sequences, about a sixth of them found once; the top ten carry 15% to 20%. The material was PBMCs, obtained 5 days after the first yellow fever vaccination. Receptors were obtained from a man between 18 and 29 years old who received the YFV17D yellow fever vaccine.

This clonotype turned up a few times. The rearrangement joins TRBV5-1 to TRBJ2-3; D is uncertain. The CDR3 is made up of 14 amino acids. CDR1 and CDR2 (germline): SGHRS, YFSETQ. Trimming left V 0 bases short and J 1 base short, with 6 bases between. CDR3 protein: CASSLDRRTDTQYF. Written as DNA, the CDR3 is TGCGCCAGCAGCTTGGACAGACGCACAGATACGCAGTATTTT.

Here the CDR3 reads CASSALDQAFF. Written as DNA, the CDR3 is TGTGCCAGCAGCGCACTTGACCAAGCTTTCTTT. This sequence joins TRBV6-1 and TRBJ1-1, with D unclear. This CDR3 spans 11 amino acids. Trimming cost V 6 bases and J 9 bases, with 11 bases left between them. The germline gives CDR1 MNHNS, CDR2 SASEGT.

This clonotype occurred a few times. The chain carries TRBV10-3 and TRBJ1-2; D perhaps matches TRBD1 (5 bases). The CDR3 has 13 amino acids. Germline V gene data show CDR1 as ENHRY and CDR2 as SYGVKD. With 7 bases removed from V and 1 base from J, the gap between germline ends came to 10 bases. CDR3 coding DNA: TGTGCCATCAACGCAGGGATTAACTATGGCTACACCTTC. Encoded protein: CAINAGINYGYTF.

The sample holds a few counts of this clonotype. The J gene is TRBJ1-1, the V gene TRBV7-9; 7 positions agree with TRBD1. The CDR3 spans 17 residues. Germline V gives CDR1 SEHNR, CDR2 FQNEAQ (reference sequence). V shed 4 bases and J 7 bases; nucleotides not matched to a gene: 18. The CDR3 loop reads CASSSSGRGRGSVEAFF. CDR3 nucleotide sequence: TGTGCCAGCAGCTCCTCAGGTCGGGGCAGGGGGAGTGTTGAAGCTTTCTTT.

The chain joins TRBV10-3 to TRBJ2-5; D unresolved. The CDR3 covers 14 residues. The germline V gene encodes CDR1 ENHRY and CDR2 SYGVKD. V was cut by 0 bases and J by 5 bases, with 10 bases left in between. The chain's CDR3 is CAISESRSRETQYF. CDR3 coding DNA: TGTGCCATCAGTGAGTCGAGGTCAAGGGAGACCCAGTACTTC.

J is TRBJ2-7 and V is TRBV5-5; D is unclear. CDR3 size: 14 residues. CDR1 is SGHKS, CDR2 YYEKEE, per germline (reference sequence). Between the trimmed V and J ends, which lost 0 bases and 3 bases, there was a span of 10 bases. For the CDR3, the DNA is TGTGCCAGCAGCTTGGTTCTGGGTCTCTACGAGCAGTACGTC. It translates to CASSLVLGLYEQYV.

This chain connects TRBV20-1 to TRBJ1-5; D is possibly TRBD1 (5 bases). Trimming removed 6 bases from V and 0 bases from J, with 15 bases in between. Germline lookup yields CDR1 DFQATT and CDR2 SNEGSKA (reference sequence). The CDR3 sequence is 15 residues long. The CDR3 DNA reads TGCAGTGCCCTCCAACAGGATAATAGCAATCAGCCCCAGCATTTT. This sequence encodes CSALQQDNSNQPQHF.

In its sample, this clonotype was seen many times. V gene TRBV12-3 or TRBV12-4 combines with J gene TRBJ2-3, with 13 positions matching TRBD2. This CDR3 is 16 amino acids long. Unmatched junction bases numbered 4, after V lost 5 bases and J lost 2 bases. The CDR3 loop is CASSPGTSGDTDTQYF. The CDR3 nucleotides read TGTGCCAGCAGTCCTGGGACTAGCGGGGACACAGATACGCAGTATTTT.

The DNA of the CDR3 is TGCAGCGTTGATGGACAGGGTTACGAGCAGTACTTC. This codes for CSVDGQGYEQYF. The chain employs TRBV29-1 and TRBJ2-7, with 8 bases identical to TRBD1. This CDR3 has 12 amino acids. The germline CDR1 and CDR2 sequences are SQVTM and ANQGSEA. The ends lost 3 bases at V and 4 bases at J; junction bases unmatched: 2.

This clonotype was counted only a few times. V is TRBV28 and J is TRBJ1-2, with 12 bases matching TRBD1. The CDR3 spans 16 residues. V lost 5 bases and J lost 8; bases outside the gene matches: 12. Germline CDR1 MDHEN, CDR2 SYDVKM. The CDR3 DNA reads as TGTGCCAGCAGTATAGATCGGGACAGGGGGCAGCGCGGCTACACCTTC. Amino acid sequence: CASSIDRDRGQRGYTF.

This clonotype was recorded a few times. The V call is TRBV2, the J call TRBJ2-3; no firm D call. V shed 4 bases and J shed 4 bases, with 6 bases lying between them. Per germline, CDR1 SNHLY and CDR2 FYNNEI. This CDR3 region has 12 residues. Written as DNA, the CDR3 is TGTGCCAGCAGTGTGACTTCAGATACGCAGTATTTT. This gives the protein CASSVTSDTQYF.

At least ten counts were recorded for this clonotype. V usage is TRBV28 and J usage is TRBJ1-3; D remains unclear. Trimming took 6 bases from V and 4 from J, leaving 7 bases between them. This CDR3 spans 12 amino acids. Per the germline V gene, CDR1 is MDHEN and CDR2 is SYDVKM. The CDR3 protein is CASSFPGNTIYF. As DNA, the CDR3 is TGTGCCAGCAGCTTTCCAGGAAACACCATATATTTT. The whole variable domain, filled in from reference TRBV28 and TRBJ1-3, reads DVKVTQSSRYLVKRTGEKVFLECVQDMDHENMFWYRQDPGLGLRLIYFSYDVKMKEKGDIPEGYSVSREKKERFSLILESASTNQTSMYLCASSFPGNTIYFGEGSWLTVV.

This chain connects TRBV7-7 to TRBJ2-7, with 7 bases identical to TRBD2. Looked up from germline, CDR1 is SSHAT and CDR2 is FNYEAQ (reference sequence). The CDR3 is 11 amino acids. This chain's CDR3 is CASRSRDYYLV. CDR3 DNA sequence: TGTGCTAGCAGGTCCCGGGACTATTACTTGGTC.